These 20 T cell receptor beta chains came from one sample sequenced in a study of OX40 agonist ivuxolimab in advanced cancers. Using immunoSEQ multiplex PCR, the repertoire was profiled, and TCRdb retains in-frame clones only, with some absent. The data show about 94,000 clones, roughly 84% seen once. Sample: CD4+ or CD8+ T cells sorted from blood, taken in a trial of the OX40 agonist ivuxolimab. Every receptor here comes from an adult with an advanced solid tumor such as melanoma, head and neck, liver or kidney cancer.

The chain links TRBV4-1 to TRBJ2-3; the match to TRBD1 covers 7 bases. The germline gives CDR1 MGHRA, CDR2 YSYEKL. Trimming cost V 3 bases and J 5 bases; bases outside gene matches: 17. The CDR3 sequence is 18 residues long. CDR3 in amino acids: CASSQVSGRQGPRDTQYF. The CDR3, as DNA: TGCGCCAGCAGCCAGGTCTCGGGGAGACAGGGCCCTCGAGATACGCAGTATTTT.

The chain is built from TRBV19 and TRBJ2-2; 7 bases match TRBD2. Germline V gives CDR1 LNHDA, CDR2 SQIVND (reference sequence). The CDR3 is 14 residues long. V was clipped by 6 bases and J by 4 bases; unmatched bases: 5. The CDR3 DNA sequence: TGTGCCAGTAGCTACTGGGGGGGCACCGGGGAGCTGTTTTTT. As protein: CASSYWGGTGELFF.

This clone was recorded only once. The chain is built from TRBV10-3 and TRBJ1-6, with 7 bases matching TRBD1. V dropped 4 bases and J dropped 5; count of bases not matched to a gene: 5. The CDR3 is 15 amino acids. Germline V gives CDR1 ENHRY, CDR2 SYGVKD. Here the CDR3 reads CAISGQGGHNSPLHF. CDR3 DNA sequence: TGTGCCATCAGTGGGCAGGGGGGGCATAATTCACCCCTCCACTTT.

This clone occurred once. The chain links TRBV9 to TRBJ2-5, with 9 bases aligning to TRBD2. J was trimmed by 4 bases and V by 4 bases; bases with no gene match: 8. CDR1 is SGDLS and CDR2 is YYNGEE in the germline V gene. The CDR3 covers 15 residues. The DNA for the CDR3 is TGTGCCAGCAGCCCACAAGCGGGGGGAGGAGAGACCCAGTACTTC. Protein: CASSPQAGGGETQYF.

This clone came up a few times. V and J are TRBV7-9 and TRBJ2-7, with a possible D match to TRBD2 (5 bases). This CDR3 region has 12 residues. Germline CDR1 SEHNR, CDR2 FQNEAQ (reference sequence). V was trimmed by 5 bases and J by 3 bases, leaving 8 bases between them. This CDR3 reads CASSPEGYEQYF. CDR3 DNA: TGTGCCAGCAGCCCCGAGGGCTACGAGCAGTACTTC.

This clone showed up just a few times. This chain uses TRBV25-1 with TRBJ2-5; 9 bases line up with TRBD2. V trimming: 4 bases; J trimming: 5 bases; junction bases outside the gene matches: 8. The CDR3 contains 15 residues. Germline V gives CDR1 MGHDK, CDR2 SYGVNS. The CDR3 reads CASSAPRGGRETQYF. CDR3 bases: TGTGCCAGCAGTGCGCCGCGGGGGGGACGGGAGACCCAGTACTTC.

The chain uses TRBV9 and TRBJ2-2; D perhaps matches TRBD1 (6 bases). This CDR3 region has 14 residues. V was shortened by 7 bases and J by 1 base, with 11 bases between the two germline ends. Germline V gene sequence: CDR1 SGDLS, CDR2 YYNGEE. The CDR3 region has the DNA TGTGCCAGCCGAACAGGGATGAACACCGGGGAGCTGTTTTTT. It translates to CASRTGMNTGELFF.

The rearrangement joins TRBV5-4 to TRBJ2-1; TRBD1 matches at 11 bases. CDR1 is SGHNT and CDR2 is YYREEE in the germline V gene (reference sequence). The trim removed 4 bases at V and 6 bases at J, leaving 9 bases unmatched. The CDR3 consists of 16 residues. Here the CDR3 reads CASSPRTGGAFNEQFF. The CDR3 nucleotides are TGTGCCAGCAGCCCCAGGACAGGGGGCGCTTTCAATGAGCAGTTCTTC.

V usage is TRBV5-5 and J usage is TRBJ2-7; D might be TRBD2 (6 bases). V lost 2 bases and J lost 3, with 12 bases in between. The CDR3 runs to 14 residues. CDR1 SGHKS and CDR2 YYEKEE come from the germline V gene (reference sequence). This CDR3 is CASSLVAGNYEQYF. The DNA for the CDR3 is TGTGCCAGCAGCTTAGTTGCGGGAAACTACGAGCAGTACTTC. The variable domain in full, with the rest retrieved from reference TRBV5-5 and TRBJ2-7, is DAGVTQSPTHLIKTRGQQVTLRCSPISGHKSVSWYQQVLGQGPQFIFQYYEKEERGRGNFPDRFSARQFPNYSSELNVNALLLGDSALYLCASSLVAGNYEQYFGPGTRLTVT.

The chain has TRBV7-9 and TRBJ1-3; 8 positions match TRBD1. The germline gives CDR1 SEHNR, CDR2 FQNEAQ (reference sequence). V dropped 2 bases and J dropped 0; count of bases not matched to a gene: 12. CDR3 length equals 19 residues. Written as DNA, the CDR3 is TGTGCCAGCAGCTTATTAGATCCGGGACAGGCTTTCTCTGGAAACACCATATATTTT. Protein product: CASSLLDPGQAFSGNTIYF.

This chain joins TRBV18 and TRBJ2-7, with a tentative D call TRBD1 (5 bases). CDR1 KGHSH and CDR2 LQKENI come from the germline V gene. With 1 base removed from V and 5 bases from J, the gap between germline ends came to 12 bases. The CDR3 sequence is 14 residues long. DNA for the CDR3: TGTGCCAGCTCACCACTGCCAGGGTTGGACGAGCAGTACTTC. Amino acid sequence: CASSPLPGLDEQYF.

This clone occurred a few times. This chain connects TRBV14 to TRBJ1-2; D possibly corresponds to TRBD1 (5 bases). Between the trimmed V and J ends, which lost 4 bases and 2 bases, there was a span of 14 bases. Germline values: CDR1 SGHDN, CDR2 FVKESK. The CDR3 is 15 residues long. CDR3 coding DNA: TGTGCCAGCAGCCTCCCCGGGGCCAGAAACTATGGCTACACCTTC. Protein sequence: CASSLPGARNYGYTF.

Here the CDR3 DNA reads TGTGCCAGCAGCCTCACGGGACTAGCGGGGGTTAACAATGAGCAGTTCTTC. It codes for CASSLTGLAGVNNEQFF. The gene calls are TRBV11-3 and TRBJ2-1, with 14 bases identical to TRBD2. V gave up 5 bases and J gave up 5 bases; unmatched junction bases: 8. Germline assignment: CDR1 SGHNT and CDR2 YENEEA. This CDR3 comprises 17 residues.

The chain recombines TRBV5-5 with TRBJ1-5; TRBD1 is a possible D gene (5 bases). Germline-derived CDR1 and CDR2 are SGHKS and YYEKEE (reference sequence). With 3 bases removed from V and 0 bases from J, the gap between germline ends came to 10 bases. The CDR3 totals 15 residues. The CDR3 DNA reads TGTGCCAGCAGCTCGTACAGGAATAGCAATCAGCCCCAGCATTTT. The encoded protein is CASSSYRNSNQPQHF.

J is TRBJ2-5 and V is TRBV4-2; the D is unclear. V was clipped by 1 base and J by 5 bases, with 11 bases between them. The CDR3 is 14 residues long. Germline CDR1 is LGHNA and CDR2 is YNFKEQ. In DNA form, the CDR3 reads TGTGCCAGCAGCCAAGTTCTAGGGTGGGAGACCCAGTACTTC. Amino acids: CASSQVLGWETQYF.

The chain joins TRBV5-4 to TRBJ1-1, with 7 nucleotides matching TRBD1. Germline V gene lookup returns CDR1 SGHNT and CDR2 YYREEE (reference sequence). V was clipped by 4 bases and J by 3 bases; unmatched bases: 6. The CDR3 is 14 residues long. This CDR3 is CASSHTGVDTEAFF. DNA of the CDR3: TGTGCCAGCAGCCACACAGGGGTCGACACTGAAGCTTTCTTT.

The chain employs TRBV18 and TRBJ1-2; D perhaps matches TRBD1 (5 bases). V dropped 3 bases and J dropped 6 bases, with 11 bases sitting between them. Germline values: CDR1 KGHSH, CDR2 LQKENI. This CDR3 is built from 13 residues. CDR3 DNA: TGTGCCAGCTCACCCCAGGGAAACGATGGCTACACCTTC. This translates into CASSPQGNDGYTF. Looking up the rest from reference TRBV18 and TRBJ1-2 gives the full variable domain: NAGVMQNPRHLVRRRGQEARLRCSPMKGHSHVYWYRQLPEEGLKFMVYLQKENIIDESGMPKERFSAEFPKEGPSILRIQQVVRGDSAAYFCASSPQGNDGYTFGSGTRLTVV.

The CDR3 loop reads CASSVGRNDRNIQYF. The CDR3, as DNA: TGTGCCAGCAGCGTAGGGAGGAACGACAGAAACATTCAGTACTTC. V and J are TRBV9 and TRBJ2-4; the D call may be TRBD1 or TRBD2 (5 bases each). Germline V lookup: CDR1 SGDLS, CDR2 YYNGEE. V was shortened by 0 bases and J by 6 bases, with 13 bases between the two germline ends. The CDR3 is 15 residues long.

CDR3: CASSAQTGVGAFF. The CDR3 bases are TGTGCCAGCAGCGCACAGACAGGGGTCGGAGCTTTCTTT. The chain is built from TRBV9 and TRBJ1-1; TRBD1 matches 8 bases. This CDR3 comprises 13 residues. Germline V gene data show CDR1 as SGDLS and CDR2 as YYNGEE. V shed 3 bases, J shed 10 bases, and the junction held 8 bases outside the gene matches. Full variable domain (rest looked up from reference TRBV9 and TRBJ1-1): DSGVTQTPKHLITATGQRVTLRCSPRSGDLSVYWYQQSLDQGLQFLIQYYNGEERAKGNILERFSAQQFPDLHSELNLSSLELGDSALYFCASSAQTGVGAFFGQGTRLTVV.

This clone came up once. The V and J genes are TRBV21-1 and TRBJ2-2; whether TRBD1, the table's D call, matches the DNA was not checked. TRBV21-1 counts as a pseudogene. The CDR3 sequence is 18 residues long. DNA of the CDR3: TGTGCCAGCAGCAAAGGACGGGGACAGCAAGAAAGGGCCGGGGAGCTGTTTTTT. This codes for CASSKGRGQQERAGELFF.